The 25 T cell receptor beta chains below come from one sample, sequenced in a study of human T cells and chemical hapten exposure. TCRdb itself ran the RACE reads through MiXCR, one entry per CDR3 protein. The repertoire holds some 80,000 distinct CDR3 sequences, with around 11% as singletons. Sample time point: patch test 1, 2 weeks after DPC sensitization. Treatment given: therapeutic diphenylcyclopropenone sensitization with weekly scalp DPC. The sample consisted of whole blood, taken in connection with sensitization to the hapten diphenylcyclopropenone (DPC). The receptors were gathered from a woman between 45 and 60 years old with alopecia areata. Some clones in this sample may be carry-over from other donors' samples.

This clonotype came up many times. This chain connects TRBV20-1 to TRBJ2-2; 12 nucleotides agree with TRBD2. The CDR3 extends over 16 amino acids. V was clipped by 5 bases and J by 5 bases; unmatched bases: 9. Germline CDR1 is DFQATT and CDR2 is SNEGSKA (reference sequence). In DNA form, the CDR3 reads TGCAGTGCTCTCCGACTAGCGGGAGTGCCTACCGGGGAGCTGTTTTTT. As protein: CSALRLAGVPTGELFF.

In its sample, this clonotype was seen a few times. This chain uses TRBV7-8 with TRBJ2-1; D not resolved. Germline CDR1 and CDR2: SGHVS and FQNEAQ. The germline V and J ends were trimmed by 5 bases and 0 bases, with 14 bases remaining between them. This CDR3 has 16 amino acids. CDR3 region: CASSPYSVASYNEQFF. The CDR3 nucleotides read TGTGCCAGCAGCCCCTACTCGGTAGCCTCCTACAATGAGCAGTTCTTC.

J is TRBJ1-4 and V is TRBV18; 8 bases align to TRBD1. The CDR3 spans 14 residues. The V segment lost 3 bases and the J segment 8 bases; nucleotides outside the gene matches: 5. In germline, CDR1 is KGHSH, CDR2 LQKENI. This CDR3 is CASSPTGDGEKLFF. CDR3 nucleotides: TGTGCCAGCTCACCGACAGGGGATGGCGAAAAACTGTTTTTT.

The chain couples TRBV7-2 to TRBJ2-7; D unresolved. The CDR3 loop spans 14 amino acids. In germline, CDR1 is SGHTA, CDR2 FQGNSA. The germline V and J ends were trimmed by 5 bases and 6 bases, with 17 bases remaining between them. DNA of the CDR3: TGTGCCAGCAGCCCAAGGTCGCAGGTGGGCGAGCAGTACTTC. Translated: CASSPRSQVGEQYF.

This clonotype was detected only a few times. The J gene is TRBJ2-7, the V gene TRBV9; D may be TRBD2 (5 bases). CDR3 length: 14 residues. Trimming removed 3 bases from V and 0 bases from J, with 10 bases in between. CDR1 and CDR2 (germline): SGDLS, YYNGEE. CDR3 nucleotide sequence: TGTGCCAGCAGCGCCGGGATCCTCTCCTACGAGCAGTACTTC. As protein: CASSAGILSYEQYF.

The V and J genes are TRBV9 and TRBJ2-3; D remains ambiguous. The CDR3 runs to 12 residues. The V and J ends lost 1 base and 3 bases respectively, with 3 bases between them. Per germline, CDR1 SGDLS and CDR2 YYNGEE. The CDR3 region has the DNA TGTGCCAGCAGCGTATTAACAGATACGCAGTATTTT. It is translated as CASSVLTDTQYF.

This rearrangement joins TRBV12-3 or TRBV12-4 to TRBJ1-5; tentative D call: TRBD1 (6 bases). V lost 5 bases and J lost 0, with 11 bases in between. The CDR3 has 15 residues. The CDR3 sequence is CASSGTPYSNQPQHF. CDR3 DNA sequence: TGTGCCAGCAGTGGGACACCTTATAGCAATCAGCCCCAGCATTTT.

This clonotype was seen at least ten times. As DNA, the CDR3 is TGTGCCATCAGTACCCAGGGCCCGAACACTGAAGCTTTCTTT. The encoded protein is CAISTQGPNTEAFF. This chain joins TRBV10-3 and TRBJ1-1; tentative D call: TRBD1 (5 bases). Trimming removed 5 bases at V and 1 base at J, with 11 bases between. The CDR3 is 14 amino acids. Germline V gene lookup returns CDR1 ENHRY and CDR2 SYGVKD.

This clonotype was counted ten times or more. The chain combines TRBV4-3 with TRBJ2-1; 8 bases are a match to TRBD2. Germline values: CDR1 LGHNA, CDR2 YSLEER. V lost 1 base and J lost 8; bases outside the gene matches: 7. This CDR3 is 15 amino acids long. CDR3 sequence (DNA): TGCGCCAGCAGCCAAGGCGGGGGGCCCCGGGATGAGCAGTTCTTC. This sequence encodes CASSQGGGPRDEQFF.

CDR3 bases: TGCAGTGCTAGAGAGGGAAGCGGTGAAGTGTACTTC. It yields the protein CSAREGSGEVYF. This chain links TRBV20-1 with TRBJ2-7, with D perhaps matching TRBD2 (5 bases). The germline V and J ends were trimmed by 0 bases and 12 bases, with 15 bases remaining between them. This CDR3 region has 12 residues. In germline, CDR1 is DFQATT, CDR2 SNEGSKA (reference sequence).

This clonotype was counted at least ten times. This sequence joins TRBV4-2 and TRBJ2-7; TRBD2 matches 12 bases. V shed 4 bases and J 2 bases; nucleotides not matched to a gene: 15. Germline values: CDR1 LGHNA, CDR2 YNFKEQ. The CDR3 spans 19 residues. The CDR3 reads CASSRTGTSGSKGPYEQYF. DNA for the CDR3: TGTGCCAGCAGCCGTACCGGGACTAGCGGGTCCAAGGGGCCCTACGAGCAGTACTTC.

This clonotype appeared many times. The chain carries TRBV5-1 and TRBJ1-1; D unclear. Per the germline V gene, CDR1 is SGHRS and CDR2 is YFSETQ. Trimming cost V 1 base and J 1 base, with 5 bases left between them. The CDR3 is made up of 13 amino acids. CDR3 DNA sequence: TGCGCCAGCAGCTTGTACAGGAACACTGAAGCTTTCTTT. This codes for CASSLYRNTEAFF.

This clonotype was counted only a few times. V and J are TRBV9 and TRBJ1-2; D is unresolved. Trimming pared 3 bases from V and 8 bases from J, leaving 11 bases between. CDR3 length: 12 residues. In germline, CDR1 is SGDLS, CDR2 YYNGEE. CDR3 residues: CASSGEVRGYTF. CDR3 sequence (DNA): TGTGCCAGCAGCGGGGAGGTCCGCGGCTACACCTTC. Combining the CDR3 with reference TRBV9 and TRBJ1-2 gives the whole variable domain DSGVTQTPKHLITATGQRVTLRCSPRSGDLSVYWYQQSLDQGLQFLIQYYNGEERAKGNILERFSAQQFPDLHSELNLSSLELGDSALYFCASSGEVRGYTFGSGTRLTVV.

V is TRBV2 and J is TRBJ1-2; a weak D match, TRBD1 (5 bases). In germline, CDR1 is SNHLY, CDR2 FYNNEI. There are 12 residues in the CDR3. The ends were cut back, 10 bases at V and 3 bases at J, with 12 bases in the middle. DNA of the CDR3: TGTGCCACCGCAGGGTGGGACTATGGCTACACCTTC. Its protein is CATAGWDYGYTF.

This clonotype has a handful of counts. The V call is TRBV10-1, the J call TRBJ2-2; D gene unclear. The V gene lost 2 bases and the J gene lost 3 bases, with 7 bases spanning the gap. Germline-derived CDR1 and CDR2 are WNHNN and SYGVQD (reference sequence). There are 14 residues in the CDR3. The CDR3: CASSEKAHTGELFF. CDR3 nucleotide sequence: TGCGCCAGCAGTGAGAAGGCTCACACCGGGGAGCTGTTTTTT.

The chain carries TRBV12-3 or TRBV12-4 and TRBJ1-3, with D uncertain. The CDR3 sequence is 13 residues long. V was clipped by 2 bases and J by 7 bases, with 9 bases between them. In DNA form, the CDR3 reads TGTGCCAGCAGTTTACAAGAATCTAACACCATATATTTT. Amino acids: CASSLQESNTIYF.

This clonotype turned up a few times. The V and J genes are TRBV12-2 and TRBJ2-7. TRBV12-2 is recorded as a pseudogene. This CDR3 is built from 15 residues. The CDR3, as DNA: TGTGCAAGTCGCTTGGAGATCCGACGGACCTACGAGCAGTACTTC. This encodes CASRLEIRRTYEQYF.

There are a few counts of this clonotype. CDR3 in DNA: TGTGCCAGCAGCCAAGGGTGGAACAGGAGAACCACTGAAGCTTTCTTT. Residues: CASSQGWNRRTTEAFF. The chain is built from TRBV14 and TRBJ1-1; tentatively, D is TRBD1 (5 bases). Trimming cost V 1 base and J 4 bases, with 16 bases left between them. CDR3 length: 16 residues. Germline V gives CDR1 SGHDN, CDR2 FVKESK.

V and J are TRBV11-2 and TRBJ2-5, with 12 bases matching TRBD2. J lost 4 bases, V lost 5 bases, and 8 bases had no gene match. Germline values: CDR1 SGHAT, CDR2 FQNNGV. This CDR3 has 16 residues. The CDR3 sequence is CASSALAGGPTETQYF. CDR3 coding DNA: TGTGCCAGCAGCGCCCTAGCGGGGGGGCCCACAGAGACCCAGTACTTC.

This rearrangement joins TRBV18 to TRBJ1-3, with D maybe TRBD1 (6 bases). Trimming cost V 6 bases and J 0 bases, with 21 bases left between them. Germline lookup yields CDR1 KGHSH and CDR2 LQKENI. The CDR3 sequence is 18 residues long. The CDR3: CASSQALTGITSGNTIYF. The CDR3 DNA is TGTGCCAGCTCGCAAGCCCTTACAGGGATTACCTCTGGAAACACCATATATTTT.

This clonotype came up a few times. The V and J genes are TRBV20-1 and TRBJ1-5; D possibly corresponds to TRBD1 (6 bases). Between the trimmed V and J ends, which lost 0 bases and 0 bases, there was a span of 15 bases. The CDR3 consists of 17 residues. Germline V gene lookup returns CDR1 DFQATT and CDR2 SNEGSKA (reference sequence). For the CDR3, the DNA is TGCAGTGCTAGAGACAGGGGTGATCGTTATAGCAATCAGCCCCAGCATTTT. Translating it yields CSARDRGDRYSNQPQHF.

V and J are TRBV12-3 or TRBV12-4 and TRBJ1-5, with a weak D call TRBD1 (6 bases). The CDR3 length is 15 residues. V shed 3 bases and J shed 6 bases, with 15 bases lying between them. CDR3 loop: CASSFGGRLGQPQHF. DNA for the CDR3: TGTGCCAGCAGTTTCGGGGGCAGGCTGGGTCAGCCCCAGCATTTT.

This clonotype was recorded at least ten times. The genes are TRBV29-1 and TRBJ1-1, with a weak D call TRBD1 (6 bases). The CDR3 runs to 14 residues. Trimming shortened V by 2 bases and J by 6 bases, and 16 bases separated the two germline ends. CDR1 is SQVTM and CDR2 is ANQGSEA in the germline V gene. The CDR3: CSVEMGGAGSEAFF. The CDR3 DNA sequence: TGCAGCGTTGAAATGGGGGGCGCTGGCTCTGAAGCTTTCTTT.

In this sample, this clonotype turned up many times. The V call is TRBV27, the J call TRBJ1-2; possible D gene TRBD1, 5 bases. Germline lookup yields CDR1 MNHEY and CDR2 SMNVEV (reference sequence). V lost 4 bases and J lost 2, with 14 bases in between. This CDR3 spans 15 amino acids. The CDR3 nucleotides are TGTGCCAGCAGTTCCTTACTTAGGGGAAACTATGGCTACACCTTC. As protein: CASSSLLRGNYGYTF.

This clonotype has a count of ten or more. This sequence joins TRBV11-3 and TRBJ2-7, with D perhaps TRBD1 (5 bases). Germline V CDR1 and CDR2: SGHNT, YENEEA. The CDR3 is 14 residues long. Trimming shortened V by 0 bases and J by 0 bases, and 6 bases separated the two germline ends. As DNA, the CDR3 is TGTGCCAGCAGCTTAGACGGACACTCCTACGAGCAGTACTTC. Translation: CASSLDGHSYEQYF. The full variable domain, its missing parts supplied by reference TRBV11-3 and TRBJ2-7, is EAGVVQSPRYKIIEKKQPVAFWCNPISGHNTLYWYLQNLGQGPELLIRYENEEAVDDSQLPKDRFSAERLKGVDSTLKIQPAELGDSAVYLCASSLDGHSYEQYFGPGTRLTVT.